Below are 26 T cell receptor beta chains sequenced from a single sample in a study of spatial heterogeneity in lung cancer. As for time point: sample taken at primary tumor resection. Broader study findings: Within tumors, counts of expanded alpha and beta TCRs tracked tumor mutation counts.

These receptors have no identified antigens. TCRdb called the 5' RACE reads again in MiXCR, with one record for every CDR3 protein. The sample carries about 3,400 distinct CDR3 sequences, approximately 8% recorded once. The sequencing used lung tumor tissue, collected at surgery. Every receptor here comes from a male donor with early-stage non-small cell lung cancer.

This clonotype counts as medium-sized. The J gene is TRBJ1-2, the V gene TRBV7-2, with D uncertain. V dropped 3 bases and J dropped 0 bases, with 2 bases sitting between them. Germline CDR1 is SGHTA and CDR2 is FQGNSA. CDR3 length: 12 residues. The CDR3 coding sequence is TGTGCCAGCAGCTTTCCTAACTATGGCTACACCTTC. It specifies CASSFPNYGYTF. Combining the CDR3 with reference TRBV7-2 and TRBJ1-2 gives the whole variable domain GAGVSQSPSNKVTEKGKDVELRCDPISGHTALYWYRQSLGQGLEFLIYFQGNSAPDKSGLPSDRFSAERTGGSVSTLTIQRTQQEDSAVYLCASSFPNYGYTFGSGTRLTVV.

By share, this clonotype ranks as medium-sized (0.01 to 0.1%). This chain connects TRBV2 to TRBJ1-1; D is undetermined. CDR1 SNHLY and CDR2 FYNNEI come from the germline V gene. This CDR3 is built from 15 residues. V lost 7 bases to trimming and J lost 0 bases, with 15 bases between them. The DNA of the CDR3 is TGTGCCAGCACTACGGACGGCAGACTGAACACTGAAGCTTTCTTT. Translation: CASTTDGRLNTEAFF.

Judged by abundance, this clonotype is medium-sized. The chain is built from TRBV20-1 and TRBJ2-7; TRBD1 aligns across 10 bases. Germline V gene lookup returns CDR1 DFQATT and CDR2 SNEGSKA (reference sequence). The ends lost 0 bases at V and 6 bases at J; junction bases unmatched: 5. The CDR3 is 14 amino acids. The CDR3 DNA reads as TGCAGTGCTAGAGATTTGACAGGGGGCGGCGAGCAGTACTTC. Its translation is CSARDLTGGGEQYF.

The CDR3 spells CASSLYSGDFQETQYF. The CDR3 DNA reads TGCGCCAGCAGCTTGTATAGCGGGGATTTCCAAGAGACCCAGTACTTC. The chain employs TRBV5-1 and TRBJ2-5; 8 bases fit TRBD2. This CDR3 region has 16 residues. Trimming took 1 base from V and 1 from J; bases not matched to a gene: 6. From germline, CDR1 is SGHRS and CDR2 YFSETQ.

This clonotype is large by share. One end of the junction does not line up with germline, which may come from a read error. The chain employs TRBV7-3 and TRBJ2-1; no definite D call. Germline V gene data show CDR1 as SGHTA and CDR2 as FQGTGA. The CDR3 spans 13 residues. The chain's CDR3 is CASSTVQIDEQFF. The DNA of the CDR3 is TGTGCCAGCAGCACCGTCCAGATAGATGAACAGTTCTTC.

Sample share makes this clonotype medium-sized. The chain has TRBV5-4 and TRBJ2-7; D is undetermined. Looked up from germline, CDR1 is SGHNT and CDR2 is YYREEE (reference sequence). V gave up 5 bases and J gave up 2 bases, with 14 bases separating them. The CDR3 consists of 14 residues. DNA of the CDR3: TGTGCCAGCAGGTCTCTGGACCGCCCCTACGAGCAGTACTTC. Translation gives CASRSLDRPYEQYF.

This clonotype is medium-sized by share. The chain employs TRBV6-6 and TRBJ1-5; 7 bases align to TRBD1. CDR3 size: 14 residues. The germline CDR1 and CDR2 sequences are MNHNY and SVGAGI (reference sequence). J gave up 3 bases and V 6 bases, and 5 bases lay outside the gene matches. The chain's CDR3 is CASSPQGFNQPQHF. The CDR3 region has the DNA TGTGCCAGCAGCCCACAGGGGTTCAATCAGCCCCAGCATTTT.

This clonotype is medium-sized (0.01 to 0.1%). As DNA, the CDR3 is TGTGCCATCTCGACTAGCGGCCACGAGCAGTACTTC. Translation gives CAISTSGHEQYF. This chain links TRBV10-3 with TRBJ2-7; 9 bases match TRBD2. In germline, CDR1 is ENHRY, CDR2 SYGVKD. CDR3 length equals 12 residues. The V and J ends lost 8 bases and 5 bases, in that order; junction bases with no gene match: 4.

This clonotype was detected a few times. The chain links TRBV7-9 to TRBJ2-7; 7 bases agree with TRBD1. In germline, CDR1 is SEHNR, CDR2 FQNEAQ (reference sequence). The J segment lost 3 bases and the V segment lost 4 bases, leaving 9 bases of the junction unmatched. The CDR3 consists of 15 residues. The CDR3 reads CASSSRDSMGYEQYF. CDR3 coding DNA: TGTGCCAGCAGCTCGAGGGACAGCATGGGCTACGAGCAGTACTTC.

By share of the sample, this clonotype is medium-sized (0.01 to 0.1%). The genes are TRBV12-3 or TRBV12-4 and TRBJ1-2; unclear D gene. The CDR3 loop spans 14 amino acids. Trimming took off 5 bases at V and 2 bases at J, with 12 bases between the two ends. The CDR3: CASSPGQTNYGYTF. CDR3 bases: TGTGCCAGCAGTCCCGGGCAGACCAACTATGGCTACACCTTC.

This clonotype is termed medium-sized. This sequence joins TRBV27 and TRBJ2-3; 12 bases align to TRBD2. Per the germline V gene, CDR1 is MNHEY and CDR2 is SMNVEV (reference sequence). CDR3 size: 18 residues. The V and J ends lost 5 bases and 1 base, in that order; junction bases with no gene match: 10. In DNA form, the CDR3 reads TGTGCCAGCAGTGACCTAGCGGGAGGGTCACTTCGCACAGATACGCAGTATTTT. Its protein is CASSDLAGGSLRTDTQYF.

This rearrangement joins TRBV6-1 to TRBJ2-1; D is perhaps TRBD1 (5 bases). The V gene lost 7 bases and the J gene lost 5 bases, with 9 bases spanning the gap. The CDR3 contains 12 residues. Germline-derived CDR1 and CDR2 are MNHNS and SASEGT. CDR3 bases: TGTGCCAGCACAACAGGAGACAATGAGCAGTTCTTC. It is translated as CASTTGDNEQFF.

This clonotype is labeled medium-sized. V and J are TRBV5-5 and TRBJ2-2; 7 bases are shared with TRBD1. The CDR3 contains 15 residues. V shed 4 bases and J 2 bases; nucleotides not matched to a gene: 5. CDR1 and CDR2 (germline): SGHKS, YYEKEE (reference sequence). DNA for the CDR3: TGTGCCAGCAGCCGGGACAGCGCAAACACCGGGGAGCTGTTTTTT. This gives the protein CASSRDSANTGELFF. Together with reference TRBV5-5 and TRBJ2-2, the CDR3 gives the full variable domain: DAGVTQSPTHLIKTRGQQVTLRCSPISGHKSVSWYQQVLGQGPQFIFQYYEKEERGRGNFPDRFSARQFPNYSSELNVNALLLGDSALYLCASSRDSANTGELFFGEGSRLTVL.

This clonotype appeared many times. This chain uses TRBV20-1 with TRBJ1-6; D call uncertain. V lost 5 bases and J lost 7, with 9 bases in between. Looked up from germline, CDR1 is DFQATT and CDR2 is SNEGSKA (reference sequence). This CDR3 spans 12 amino acids. CDR3 DNA sequence: TGCAGTGCTCACGCCCCGAATTCACCCCTCCACTTT. Translation gives CSAHAPNSPLHF.

This clonotype is labeled as medium-sized. The V call is TRBV6-5, the J call TRBJ1-1, with D possibly TRBD1 on 6 matching bases. Germline V CDR1 and CDR2: MNHEY, SVGAGI. This CDR3 has 15 amino acids. V lost 5 bases and J 0 bases, leaving 13 bases between the germline ends. CDR3 amino acids: CASSRPGAMNTEAFF. CDR3 nucleotides: TGTGCCAGCAGTAGACCAGGGGCCATGAACACTGAAGCTTTCTTT.

This clonotype is termed medium-sized. V and J are TRBV20-1 and TRBJ2-1; 8 nucleotides align to TRBD1. Unmatched junction bases numbered 12, after V lost 6 bases and J lost 8 bases. The CDR3 extends over 14 amino acids. Germline CDR1 DFQATT, CDR2 SNEGSKA (reference sequence). The CDR3: CSALLLTGGDEQFF. The CDR3 bases are TGCAGTGCCTTACTATTAACAGGGGGAGATGAGCAGTTCTTC.

This clonotype ranks as medium-sized (0.01 to 0.1%). The V and J genes are TRBV11-2 and TRBJ1-2; D is undetermined. Looked up from germline, CDR1 is SGHAT and CDR2 is FQNNGV. The CDR3 runs to 13 residues. V gave up 3 bases and J gave up 3 bases, with 8 bases separating them. CDR3 amino acids: CASSFRSDYGYTF. CDR3 nucleotides: TGTGCCAGCAGCTTTCGTTCGGACTATGGCTACACCTTC.

The sample holds a few counts of this clonotype. The chain has TRBV20-1 and TRBJ2-5; the match to TRBD1 covers 7 bases. The CDR3 is made up of 13 amino acids. The germline CDR1 and CDR2 sequences are DFQATT and SNEGSKA (reference sequence). Losses at the gene ends were 4 bases for V and 5 bases for J; bases not matched to a gene: 7. CDR3 protein: CSAKVPGQETQYF. As DNA, the CDR3 is TGCAGTGCTAAAGTCCCGGGACAGGAGACCCAGTACTTC.

This clonotype was seen at least ten times. The J gene is TRBJ2-2, the V gene TRBV12-3 or TRBV12-4; 13 bases fit TRBD2. The CDR3 runs 16 residues. Trimming removed 6 bases from V and 9 bases from J; junction bases left unmatched: 10. CDR3 loop: CASSLGTSGMGRELFF. CDR3 DNA sequence: TGTGCCAGCAGCCTAGGGACTAGCGGGATGGGCAGGGAGCTGTTTTTT.

Relative to its sample, this clonotype is medium-sized. The CDR3: CASSESAGSGVWSNQPQHF. The DNA of the CDR3 is TGTGCCAGCAGTGAATCGGCAGGGAGTGGGGTTTGGAGCAATCAGCCCCAGCATTTT. V usage is TRBV6-1 and J usage is TRBJ1-5, with D possibly matching TRBD1 (5 bases). The germline gives CDR1 MNHNS, CDR2 SASEGT. The length of the CDR3 is 19 residues. Trimming left V 2 bases short and J 1 base short, with 21 bases between.

V usage is TRBV7-2 and J usage is TRBJ1-3; no reliable D call. The V and J ends lost 4 bases and 0 bases respectively, with 7 bases between them. The V gene's germline CDR1 is SGHTA and CDR2 FQGNSA. The length of the CDR3 is 14 residues. The CDR3 DNA reads TGTGCCAGCAGCTGGACCGTCTCTGGAAACACCATATATTTT. It specifies CASSWTVSGNTIYF. Full variable domain (outside the CDR3, taken from reference TRBV7-2 and TRBJ1-3): GAGVSQSPSNKVTEKGKDVELRCDPISGHTALYWYRQSLGQGLEFLIYFQGNSAPDKSGLPSDRFSAERTGGSVSTLTIQRTQQEDSAVYLCASSWTVSGNTIYFGEGSWLTVV.

With respect to this clonotype: At one boundary the junction diverges from the germline segment, which might be a read error. The V and J genes are TRBV18 and TRBJ1-2, with D hard to call. Germline V gene sequence: CDR1 KGHSH, CDR2 LQKENI. The CDR3 is made up of 13 amino acids. The CDR3 nucleotides read TGTGCCAGTTCACCGAACAGAAACTATGGCTACACCTTC. Protein: CASSPNRNYGYTF.

V gene TRBV10-3 combines with J gene TRBJ2-5; TRBD2 is a possible D gene (5 bases). CDR3 length equals 13 residues. Trimming left V 4 bases short and J 2 bases short, with 8 bases between. Germline V gives CDR1 ENHRY, CDR2 SYGVKD. CDR3 residues: CAISVAGQETQYF. As DNA, the CDR3 is TGTGCCATCAGTGTCGCGGGTCAAGAGACCCAGTACTTC.

This clonotype was detected ten times or more. The rearrangement joins TRBV4-2 to TRBJ2-5, with 11 bases identical to TRBD2. J gave up 4 bases and V 0 bases, and 4 bases lay outside the gene matches. The length of the CDR3 is 16 residues. Germline V lookup: CDR1 LGHNA, CDR2 YNFKEQ. CDR3 residues: CASSQDIAGGRETQYF. The CDR3 bases are TGTGCCAGCAGCCAAGATATAGCGGGGGGGCGAGAGACCCAGTACTTC.

Relative to its sample, this clonotype is medium-sized. V usage is TRBV9 and J usage is TRBJ2-2, with D possibly called TRBD1 or TRBD2 (6 bases each). Trimming took 6 bases from V and 4 from J, leaving 16 bases between them. The CDR3 sequence is 15 residues long. Germline CDR1 SGDLS, CDR2 YYNGEE. CDR3 amino acids: CASKRGAGSTGELFF. As DNA, the CDR3 is TGTGCCAGCAAGAGGGGGGCCGGTAGCACCGGGGAGCTGTTTTTT. The full variable domain, completed using reference TRBV9 and TRBJ2-2, is DSGVTQTPKHLITATGQRVTLRCSPRSGDLSVYWYQQSLDQGLQFLIQYYNGEERAKGNILERFSAQQFPDLHSELNLSSLELGDSALYFCASKRGAGSTGELFFGEGSRLTVL.

By share, this clonotype counts as medium-sized. This chain joins TRBV19 and TRBJ1-2; TRBD1 might be the D (5 bases). The CDR3 has 15 residues. Trimming took off 5 bases at V and 9 bases at J, with 22 bases between the two ends. CDR1 LNHDA and CDR2 SQIVND come from the germline V gene (reference sequence). The CDR3: CASSLPGTPRESYTF. CDR3 bases: TGTGCCAGTAGTCTTCCCGGGACTCCGAGGGAGAGCTACACCTTC.